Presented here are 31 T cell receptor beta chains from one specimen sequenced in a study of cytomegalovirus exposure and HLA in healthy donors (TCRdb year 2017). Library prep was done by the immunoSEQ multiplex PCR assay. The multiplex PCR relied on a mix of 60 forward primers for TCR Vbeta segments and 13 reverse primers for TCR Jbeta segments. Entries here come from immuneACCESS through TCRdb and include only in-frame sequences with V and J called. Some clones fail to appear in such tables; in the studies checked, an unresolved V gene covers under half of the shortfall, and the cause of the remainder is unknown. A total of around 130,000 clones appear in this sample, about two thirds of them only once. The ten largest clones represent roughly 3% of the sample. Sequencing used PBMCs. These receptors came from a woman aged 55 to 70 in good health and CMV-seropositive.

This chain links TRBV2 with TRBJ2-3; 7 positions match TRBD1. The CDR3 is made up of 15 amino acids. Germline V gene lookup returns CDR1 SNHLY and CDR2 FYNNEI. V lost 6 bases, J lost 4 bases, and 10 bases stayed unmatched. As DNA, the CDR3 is TGTGCCAGCAGGCACCGGACAGGCCAGGCAGATACGCAGTATTTT. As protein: CASRHRTGQADTQYF.

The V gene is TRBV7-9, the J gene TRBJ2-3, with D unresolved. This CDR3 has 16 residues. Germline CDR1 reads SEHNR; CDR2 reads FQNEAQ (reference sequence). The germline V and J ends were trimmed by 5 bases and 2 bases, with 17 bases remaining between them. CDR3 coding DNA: TGTGCCAGCAGCCTCCCCAAGGAGAAACTCACAGATACGCAGTATTTT. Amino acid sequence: CASSLPKEKLTDTQYF.

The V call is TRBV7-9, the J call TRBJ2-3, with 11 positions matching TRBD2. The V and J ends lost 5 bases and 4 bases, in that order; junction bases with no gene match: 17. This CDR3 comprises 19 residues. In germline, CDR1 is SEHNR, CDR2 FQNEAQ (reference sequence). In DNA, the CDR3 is TGTGCCAGCAGCCCGGCGGTAGCGGGGGGGCCGATCTTATCAGATACGCAGTATTTT. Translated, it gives CASSPAVAGGPILSDTQYF.

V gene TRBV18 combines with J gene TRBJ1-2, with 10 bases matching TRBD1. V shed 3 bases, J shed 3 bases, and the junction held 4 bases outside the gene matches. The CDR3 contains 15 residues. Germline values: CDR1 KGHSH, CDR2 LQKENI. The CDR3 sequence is CASSPYGTGDYGYTF. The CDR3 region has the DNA TGTGCCAGCTCACCTTACGGGACAGGGGACTATGGCTACACCTTC. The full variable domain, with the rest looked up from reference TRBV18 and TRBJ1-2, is NAGVMQNPRHLVRRRGQEARLRCSPMKGHSHVYWYRQLPEEGLKFMVYLQKENIIDESGMPKERFSAEFPKEGPSILRIQQVVRGDSAAYFCASSPYGTGDYGYTFGSGTRLTVV.

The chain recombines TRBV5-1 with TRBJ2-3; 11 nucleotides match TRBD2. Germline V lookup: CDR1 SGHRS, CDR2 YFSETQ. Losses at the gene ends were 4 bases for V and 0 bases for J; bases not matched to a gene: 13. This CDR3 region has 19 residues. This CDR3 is CASSPGLAVSNPSTDTQYF. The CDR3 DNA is TGCGCCAGCAGCCCGGGACTAGCGGTGAGCAACCCTAGCACAGATACGCAGTATTTT.

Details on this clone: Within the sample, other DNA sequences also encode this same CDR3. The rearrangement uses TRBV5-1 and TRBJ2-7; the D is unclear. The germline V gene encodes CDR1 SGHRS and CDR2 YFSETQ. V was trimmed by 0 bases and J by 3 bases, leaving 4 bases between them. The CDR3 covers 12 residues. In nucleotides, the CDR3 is TGCGCCAGCAGCTTGGAGAGCTACGAGCAGTACTTC. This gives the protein CASSLESYEQYF.

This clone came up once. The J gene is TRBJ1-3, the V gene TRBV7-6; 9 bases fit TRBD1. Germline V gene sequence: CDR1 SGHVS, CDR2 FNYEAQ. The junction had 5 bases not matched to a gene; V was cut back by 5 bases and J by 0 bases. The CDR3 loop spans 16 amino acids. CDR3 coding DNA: TGTGCCAGCAGCCCCCAGACAGGGGGCTCTGGAAACACCATATATTTT. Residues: CASSPQTGGSGNTIYF.

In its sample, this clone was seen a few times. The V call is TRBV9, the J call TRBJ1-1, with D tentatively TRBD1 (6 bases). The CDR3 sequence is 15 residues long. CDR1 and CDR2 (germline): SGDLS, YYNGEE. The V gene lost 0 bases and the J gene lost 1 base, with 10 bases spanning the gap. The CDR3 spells CASSVGAGENTEAFF. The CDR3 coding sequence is TGTGCCAGCAGCGTAGGGGCAGGGGAGAACACTGAAGCTTTCTTT.

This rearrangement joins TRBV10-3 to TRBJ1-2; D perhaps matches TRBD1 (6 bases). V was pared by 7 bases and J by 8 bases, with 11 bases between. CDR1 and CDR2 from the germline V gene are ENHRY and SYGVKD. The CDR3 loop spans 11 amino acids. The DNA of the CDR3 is TGTGCCATCAACGCAGGGGACGGCTACACCTTC. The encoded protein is CAINAGDGYTF.

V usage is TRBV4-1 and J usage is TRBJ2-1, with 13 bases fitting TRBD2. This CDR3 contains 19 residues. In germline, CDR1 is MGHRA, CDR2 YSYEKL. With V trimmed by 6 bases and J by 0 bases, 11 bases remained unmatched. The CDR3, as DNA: TGCGCCAGCAGTTACGAAGGGACTAGCGGGGAGAGCTCCTACAATGAGCAGTTCTTC. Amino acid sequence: CASSYEGTSGESSYNEQFF.

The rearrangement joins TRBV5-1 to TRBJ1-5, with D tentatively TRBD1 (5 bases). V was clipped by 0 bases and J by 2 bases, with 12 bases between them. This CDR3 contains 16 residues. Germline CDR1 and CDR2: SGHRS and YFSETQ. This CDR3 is CASSLGTLERNQPQHF. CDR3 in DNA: TGCGCCAGCAGCTTGGGGACATTAGAGCGCAATCAGCCCCAGCATTTT.

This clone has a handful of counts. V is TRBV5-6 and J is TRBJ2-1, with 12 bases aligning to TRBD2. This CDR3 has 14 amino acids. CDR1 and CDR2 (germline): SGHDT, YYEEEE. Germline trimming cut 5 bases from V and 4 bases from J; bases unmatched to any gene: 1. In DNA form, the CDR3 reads TGTGCCAGCAGTGGGACTAGCGGGTACAATGAGCAGTTCTTC. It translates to CASSGTSGYNEQFF.

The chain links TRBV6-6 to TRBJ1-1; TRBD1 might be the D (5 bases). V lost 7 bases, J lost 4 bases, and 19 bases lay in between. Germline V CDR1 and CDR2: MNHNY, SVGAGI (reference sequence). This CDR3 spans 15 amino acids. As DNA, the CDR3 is TGTGCCAGCACCCCCTCGGCGGTCGGGGGCACTGAAGCTTTCTTT. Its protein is CASTPSAVGGTEAFF.

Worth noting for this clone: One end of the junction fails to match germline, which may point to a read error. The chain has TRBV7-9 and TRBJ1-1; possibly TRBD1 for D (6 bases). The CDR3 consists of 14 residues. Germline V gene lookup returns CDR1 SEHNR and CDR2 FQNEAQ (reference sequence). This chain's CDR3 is CSSLLQGSTTEAFF. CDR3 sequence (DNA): TGTTCCAGCTTACTACAGGGTTCTACCACTGAAGCTTTCTTT.

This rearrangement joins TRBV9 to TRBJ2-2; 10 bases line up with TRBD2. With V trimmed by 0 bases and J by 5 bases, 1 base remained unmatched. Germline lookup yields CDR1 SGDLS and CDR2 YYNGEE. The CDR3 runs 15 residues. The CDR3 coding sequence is TGTGCCAGCAGCGTAGGGACTAGCGGTACCGGGGAGCTGTTTTTT. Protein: CASSVGTSGTGELFF.

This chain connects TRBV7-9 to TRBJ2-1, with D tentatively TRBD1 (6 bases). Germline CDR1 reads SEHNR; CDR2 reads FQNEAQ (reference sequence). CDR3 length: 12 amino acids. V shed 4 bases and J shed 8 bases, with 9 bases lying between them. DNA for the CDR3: TGTGCCAGCAGCTACAGGGTCGATGAGCAGTTCTTC. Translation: CASSYRVDEQFF.

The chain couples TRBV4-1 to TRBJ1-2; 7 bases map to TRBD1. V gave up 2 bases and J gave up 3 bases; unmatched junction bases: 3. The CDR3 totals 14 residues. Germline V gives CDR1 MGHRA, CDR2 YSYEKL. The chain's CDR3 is CASSQFQGDYGYTF. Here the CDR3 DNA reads TGCGCCAGCAGCCAATTTCAGGGGGACTATGGCTACACCTTC.

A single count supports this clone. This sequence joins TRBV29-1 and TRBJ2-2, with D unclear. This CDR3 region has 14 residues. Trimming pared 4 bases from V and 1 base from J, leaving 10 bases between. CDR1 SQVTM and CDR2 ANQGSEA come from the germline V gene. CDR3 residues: CSVASPVNTGELFF. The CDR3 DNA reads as TGCAGCGTTGCCTCCCCCGTGAACACCGGGGAGCTGTTTTTT.

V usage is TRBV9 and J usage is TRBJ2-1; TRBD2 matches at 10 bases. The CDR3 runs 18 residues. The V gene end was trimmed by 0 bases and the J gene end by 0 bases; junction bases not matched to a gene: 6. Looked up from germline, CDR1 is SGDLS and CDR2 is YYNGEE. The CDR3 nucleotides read TGTGCCAGCAGCGTAGCTAGCGGGGGCCGCAGCTCCTACAATGAGCAGTTCTTC. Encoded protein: CASSVASGGRSSYNEQFF. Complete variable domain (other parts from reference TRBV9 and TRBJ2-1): DSGVTQTPKHLITATGQRVTLRCSPRSGDLSVYWYQQSLDQGLQFLIQYYNGEERAKGNILERFSAQQFPDLHSELNLSSLELGDSALYFCASSVASGGRSSYNEQFFGPGTRLTVL.

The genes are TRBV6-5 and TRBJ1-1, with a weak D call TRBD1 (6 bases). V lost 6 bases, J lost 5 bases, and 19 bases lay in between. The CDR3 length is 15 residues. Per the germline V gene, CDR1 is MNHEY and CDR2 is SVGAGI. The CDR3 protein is CASSPRTATPTEAFF. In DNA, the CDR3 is TGTGCCAGCAGCCCACGGACAGCCACGCCGACTGAAGCTTTCTTT.

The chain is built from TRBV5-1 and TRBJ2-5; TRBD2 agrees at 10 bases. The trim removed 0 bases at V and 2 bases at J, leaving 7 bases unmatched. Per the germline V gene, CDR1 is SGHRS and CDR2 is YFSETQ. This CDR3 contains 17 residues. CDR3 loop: CASSLDLAGGLQETQYF. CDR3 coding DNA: TGCGCCAGCAGCTTGGACTTAGCGGGGGGCTTGCAAGAGACCCAGTACTTC.

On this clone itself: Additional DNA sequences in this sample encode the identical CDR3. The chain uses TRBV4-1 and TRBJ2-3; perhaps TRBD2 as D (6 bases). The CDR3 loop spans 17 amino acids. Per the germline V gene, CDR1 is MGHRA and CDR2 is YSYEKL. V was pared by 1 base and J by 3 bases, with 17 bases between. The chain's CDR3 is CASSQGPPRGSTDTQYF. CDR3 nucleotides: TGCGCCAGCAGCCAAGGGCCCCCCCGGGGGAGTACAGATACGCAGTATTTT.

CDR3 DNA: TGCGCCAGCAGTTCTGGACAGGGGAATGAAAAACTGTTTTTT. Translation: CASSSGQGNEKLFF. The chain couples TRBV5-1 to TRBJ1-4; 9 bases line up with TRBD1. From germline, CDR1 is SGHRS and CDR2 YFSETQ. The V gene end was trimmed by 5 bases and the J gene end by 5 bases; junction bases not matched to a gene: 4. This CDR3 comprises 14 residues.

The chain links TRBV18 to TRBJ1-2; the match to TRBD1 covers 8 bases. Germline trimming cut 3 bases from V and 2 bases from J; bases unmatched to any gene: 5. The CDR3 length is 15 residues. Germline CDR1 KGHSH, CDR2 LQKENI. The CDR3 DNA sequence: TGTGCCAGCTCACCGGGGACAGGCGAAAACTATGGCTACACCTTC. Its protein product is CASSPGTGENYGYTF.

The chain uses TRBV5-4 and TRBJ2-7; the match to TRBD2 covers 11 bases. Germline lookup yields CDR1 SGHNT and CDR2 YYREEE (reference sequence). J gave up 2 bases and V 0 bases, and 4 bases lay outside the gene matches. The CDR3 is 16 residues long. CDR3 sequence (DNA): TGTGCCAGCAGCTTGGGGGGGACTAGCGGTCCCTACGAGCAGTACTTC. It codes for CASSLGGTSGPYEQYF.

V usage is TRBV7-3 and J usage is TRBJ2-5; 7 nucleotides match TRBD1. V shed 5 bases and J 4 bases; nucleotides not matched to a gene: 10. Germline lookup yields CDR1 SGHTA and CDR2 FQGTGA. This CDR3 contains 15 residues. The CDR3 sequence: CASSPRQGAPETQYF. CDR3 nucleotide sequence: TGTGCCAGCAGCCCTAGACAGGGAGCCCCAGAGACCCAGTACTTC.

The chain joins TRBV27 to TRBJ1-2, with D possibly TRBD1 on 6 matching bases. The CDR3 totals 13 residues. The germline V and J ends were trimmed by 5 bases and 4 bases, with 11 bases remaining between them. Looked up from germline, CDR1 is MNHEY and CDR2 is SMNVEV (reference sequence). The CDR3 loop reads CASSGTGSYGYTF. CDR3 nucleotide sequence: TGTGCCAGCAGTGGTACAGGGAGCTATGGCTACACCTTC.

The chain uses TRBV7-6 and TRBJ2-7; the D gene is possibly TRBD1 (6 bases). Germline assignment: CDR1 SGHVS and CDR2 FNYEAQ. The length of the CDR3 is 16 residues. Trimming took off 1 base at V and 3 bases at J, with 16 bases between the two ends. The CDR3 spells CASSLGQGSNVYEQYF. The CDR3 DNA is TGTGCCAGCAGCTTAGGTCAGGGGTCTAACGTCTACGAGCAGTACTTC.

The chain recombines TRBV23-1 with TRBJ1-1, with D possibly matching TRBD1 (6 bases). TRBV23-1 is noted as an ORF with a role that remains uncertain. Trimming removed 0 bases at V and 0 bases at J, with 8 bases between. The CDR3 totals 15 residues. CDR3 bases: TGCGCCAGCAGTCAATCCACAGGGATGAACACTGAAGCTTTCTTT. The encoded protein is CASSQSTGMNTEAFF.

This CDR3 reads CASTDDSSSYGYTF. The CDR3, as DNA: TGTGCCAGCACCGACGACAGTTCCTCCTATGGCTACACCTTC. The V call is TRBV2, the J call TRBJ1-2, with D perhaps matching TRBD1 (5 bases). V lost 7 bases, J lost 4 bases, and 16 bases lay in between. CDR3 length: 14 amino acids. Germline V gene lookup returns CDR1 SNHLY and CDR2 FYNNEI.

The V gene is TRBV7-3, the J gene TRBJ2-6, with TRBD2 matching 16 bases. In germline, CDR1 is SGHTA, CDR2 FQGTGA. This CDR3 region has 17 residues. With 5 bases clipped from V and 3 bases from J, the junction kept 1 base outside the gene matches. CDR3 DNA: TGTGCCAGCAGCGGGACTAGCGGGGGGGTTGGGGCCAACGTCCTGACTTTC. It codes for CASSGTSGGVGANVLTF. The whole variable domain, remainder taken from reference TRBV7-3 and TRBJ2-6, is GAGVSQTPSNKVTEKGKYVELRCDPISGHTALYWYRQSLGQGPEFLIYFQGTGAADDSGLPNDRFFAVRPEGSVSTLKIQRTERGDSAVYLCASSGTSGGVGANVLTFGAGSRLTVL.